This T cell receptor beta chain originates from a study of blood T cell repertoires in COVID-19. The wider study: The origin of the acute and convalescent COVID-19 samples was the United States, Italy and Spain.

The repertoire was sequenced with immunoSEQ multiplex PCR; TCRdb's copy has only in-frame clones and lacks some. The sample shows approximately 240,000 clones, around 87% of them seen only once. The CDR3 spans 17 residues. Germline values: CDR1 SGHRS, CDR2 YFSETQ. The V gene end was trimmed by 4 bases and the J gene end by 9 bases; junction bases not matched to a gene: 18. Sequencing input: PBMCs or T cells enriched from blood (not recorded which). The TCR was taken from a woman aged 25 to 39 with acute COVID-19. V gene TRBV5-1 combines with J gene TRBJ2-5; 10 bases are a match to TRBD2. This chain's CDR3 is CASSLPAAGGSRLAQYF. CDR3 bases: TGCGCCAGCAGCCTACCTGCAGCGGGGGGGTCCCGGTTGGCCCAGTACTTC.